This TCR beta chain was recovered during a study of T cell clonotyping in hematopoietic cell transplantation. Study-wide results and caveats: Cells were unsorted, so CD4 and CD8 contributions were not separated.

Only in-frame clones appear in the TCRdb table, and some are missing; sequencing was by immunoSEQ multiplex PCR. The sample lists tens of thousands of clones, 90% to 95% occurring once. This CDR3 region has 13 residues. Germline lookup yields CDR1 SGHNT and CDR2 YENEEA. With 4 bases removed from V and 2 bases from J, the gap between germline ends came to 8 bases. Of note for this clone: What it recognizes is unknown.

The chain couples TRBV11-3 to TRBJ1-2, with D perhaps matching TRBD1 (6 bases). The source of this sequence is a woman between 45 and 65 years old in good health. Some clones in this sample may be carry-over from other donors' samples. Specimen: peripheral blood mononuclear cells. CDR3 in DNA: TGTGCCAGCAGCTCCACAGGGAACTATGGCTACACCTTC. The encoded protein is CASSSTGNYGYTF.